This T cell receptor beta chain originates from a study of response to subunit inactivated influenza vaccine. MiXCR, run by TCRdb on the RT-PCR reads, gives a single entry per CDR3 protein. The sample lists around 750,000 distinct CDR3 sequences, around 20% occurring once. This clonotype turned up a few times. One end of the junction varies from germline; a read error may be responsible. Sequencing was performed on PBMCs from blood, taken approximately 5 days after vaccination. This receptor was taken from a man in his forties or fifties who received an inactivated influenza vaccine.

The CDR3 here is CASSYSYRNAEAFF. In nucleotides, the CDR3 is TGTGCCAGCAGTTACTCGTACAGGAACGCTGAAGCTTTCTTT. The V gene is TRBV6-5, the J gene TRBJ1-1; weak D call: TRBD1 (5 bases). Germline values: CDR1 MNHEY, CDR2 SVGAGI. The CDR3 is 14 amino acids.